The 18 T cell receptor beta chains below come from one sample, sequenced in a study of vaccination and CD4 T cells after COVID-19 (dated 2022 in TCRdb). The antigens of these receptors remain unknown. This sample's treatment or condition label indicates: roughly 11-day PBMC culture with coronavirus spike peptide pools or control peptides (ViraFEST assay). Libraries were constructed by PCR. Sequencing was performed on an Illumina iSeq 100. DNA from cultured CD4+ T cells was subjected to TCR sequencing with the Oncomine TCR Beta short-read assay at the Johns Hopkins FTIC core. TCRdb passed the public sequencing reads through fastp at Q25 and MiXCR, retaining productive beta sequences. For every CDR3 protein sequence, its rows merge into one entry that carries the most common genes and DNA. Here the sample has approximately 20,000 distinct CDR3 sequences; about 51% occur a single time. The ten largest account for roughly 9.1% of the sample.

Sequences were obtained from CD4+ T cells from blood, cultured in vitro. These receptors all come from a human donor who had recovered from COVID-19.

J is TRBJ2-3 and V is TRBV6-5; D is unclear. V was shortened by 2 bases and J by 6 bases, with 21 bases between the two germline ends. This CDR3 has 17 residues. Germline CDR1 and CDR2: MNHEY and SVGAGI. The CDR3 DNA follows: TGTGCCAGCAGTTACGCACGTGGCGGATACCCGAGGGATACGCAGTATTTT. Its translation: CASSYARGGYPRDTQYF.

The chain links TRBV12-3 or TRBV12-4 to TRBJ1-1; the D is unclear. CDR3 length: 14 amino acids. V was pared by 2 bases and J by 1 base, with 8 bases between. The CDR3 DNA reads TGTGCCAGCAGTTTAATGGGAGGGAACACTGAAGCTTTCTTT. It yields the protein CASSLMGGNTEAFF.

V usage is TRBV7-2 and J usage is TRBJ2-1; tentative D call: TRBD1 (5 bases). The V gene lost 5 bases and the J gene lost 4 bases, with 12 bases spanning the gap. This CDR3 is 14 amino acids long. The germline gives CDR1 SGHTA, CDR2 FQGNSA. CDR3 sequence (DNA): TGTGCCAGCAGCGACCGACCAGGGTACAATGAGCAGTTCTTC. Protein sequence: CASSDRPGYNEQFF.

This chain connects TRBV19 to TRBJ2-1; 11 nucleotides align to TRBD2. The junction had 24 bases not matched to a gene; V was cut back by 3 bases and J by 2 bases. In germline, CDR1 is LNHDA, CDR2 SQIVND (reference sequence). The length of the CDR3 is 23 residues. The CDR3 is CASSMTSGITPGVGESPYNEQFF. In DNA, the CDR3 is TGTGCCAGTAGTATGACTAGCGGGATAACTCCGGGGGTTGGGGAAAGCCCCTACAATGAGCAGTTCTTC.

The chain links TRBV20-1 to TRBJ1-6, with D tentatively TRBD1 (5 bases). This CDR3 is built from 14 residues. Trimming removed 4 bases from V and 4 bases from J, with 11 bases in between. Germline values: CDR1 DFQATT, CDR2 SNEGSKA (reference sequence). The CDR3 region has the DNA TGCAGTGCTACCCGCCGACAGTATAATTCACCCCTCCACTTT. This sequence encodes CSATRRQYNSPLHF.

The V call is TRBV20-1, the J call TRBJ2-1, with 7 bases fitting TRBD2. V trimming: 3 bases; J trimming: 9 bases; junction bases outside the gene matches: 8. The CDR3 has 13 amino acids. Germline V gene lookup returns CDR1 DFQATT and CDR2 SNEGSKA (reference sequence). The CDR3 DNA reads as TGCAGTGCTAGTCAAGCAGGGAGGGCTGAGCAGTTCTTC. This encodes CSASQAGRAEQFF.

The chain links TRBV29-1 to TRBJ1-2, with unresolved D. V lost 6 bases, J lost 1 base, and 9 bases lay in between. From germline, CDR1 is SQVTM and CDR2 ANQGSEA. The CDR3 runs to 12 residues. The CDR3 loop reads CSVFTVNYGYTF. CDR3 sequence (DNA): TGCAGCGTCTTTACAGTTAACTATGGCTACACCTTC.

In this sample, this clonotype turned up a few times. The chain is built from TRBV20-1 and TRBJ2-3; tentative D call: TRBD2 (6 bases). Looked up from germline, CDR1 is DFQATT and CDR2 is SNEGSKA (reference sequence). V shed 0 bases and J shed 3 bases, with 16 bases lying between them. CDR3 length: 16 residues. As DNA, the CDR3 is TGCAGTGCTAGAGAGGGGTTTCGGGGGAGGACAGATACGCAGTATTTT. This codes for CSAREGFRGRTDTQYF.

The V call is TRBV6-2 or TRBV6-3, the J call TRBJ1-1; tentative D call: TRBD1 (6 bases). The CDR3 covers 13 residues. Germline-derived CDR1 and CDR2 are MNHEY and SVGEGT. With 6 bases removed from V and 4 bases from J, the gap between germline ends came to 12 bases. CDR3 in amino acids: CASRSGAGTEAFF. CDR3 nucleotide sequence: TGTGCCAGCAGATCAGGGGCGGGCACTGAAGCTTTCTTT.

Concerning this clonotype: The germline gene is not matched at one end of the junction; a read error may be the cause. V and J are TRBV7-9 and TRBJ2-7, with 7 bases aligning to TRBD1. CDR3 length: 16 amino acids. The V gene's germline CDR1 is SEHNR and CDR2 FQNEAQ (reference sequence). Here the CDR3 reads CASSPTSVTGSHEQYF. DNA for the CDR3: TGCGCCAGCAGCCCCACCTCGGTGACAGGGTCCCACGAGCAGTACTTC.

This clonotype was seen a few times. V is TRBV29-1 and J is TRBJ1-1; D may be TRBD1 (5 bases). The CDR3 has 15 residues. The germline CDR1 and CDR2 sequences are SQVTM and ANQGSEA. V lost 6 bases and J lost 7, with 24 bases in between. Here the CDR3 DNA reads TGCAGCGTCCAATCGATAGCAGGGAGAACAGTTGAAGCTTTCTTT. Protein product: CSVQSIAGRTVEAFF.

The gene calls are TRBV24-1 and TRBJ2-2, with 11 bases identical to TRBD1. CDR1 KGHDR and CDR2 SFDVKD come from the germline V gene. This CDR3 has 13 residues. The J segment lost 6 bases and the V segment lost 8 bases, leaving 1 base of the junction unmatched. In DNA form, the CDR3 reads TGTGCCACCATGGGACAGGGGGCCGGGGAGCTGTTTTTT. Amino acid sequence: CATMGQGAGELFF.

This CDR3 is CASSLAARGGTEAFF. DNA for the CDR3: TGTGCCAGCAGCTTAGCAGCCAGGGGAGGCACTGAAGCTTTCTTT. This chain connects TRBV11-2 to TRBJ1-1; perhaps TRBD1 as D (6 bases). CDR1 and CDR2 from the germline V gene are SGHAT and FQNNGV. Deletions cut 1 base from V and 4 bases from J, with 13 bases between. CDR3 size: 15 residues. Full variable domain (remainder filled in from reference TRBV11-2 and TRBJ1-1): EAGVAQSPRYKIIEKRQSVAFWCNPISGHATLYWYQQILGQGPKLLIQFQNNGVVDDSQLPKDRFSAERLKGVDSTLKIQPAKLEDSAVYLCASSLAARGGTEAFFGQGTRLTVV.

This clonotype was observed a single time. This is likely a read error, given that the CDR3 carries no conserved phenylalanine or tryptophan at its end. The J gene is TRBJ2-7, the V gene TRBV7-9; 11 nucleotides agree with TRBD1. Looked up from germline, CDR1 is SEHNR and CDR2 is FQNEAQ (reference sequence). This CDR3 is built from 15 residues. V lost 4 bases to trimming and J lost 3 bases; unmatched junction nucleotides: 5. CDR3 residues: CASSSSGTGGYEQYC. CDR3 DNA sequence: TGTGCCAGCAGCTCCTCCGGGACAGGGGGCTACGAGCAGTACTGC.

Only a few counts were recorded for this clonotype. The CDR3 reads CSARDATGPGTGELFF. In nucleotides, the CDR3 is TGCAGTGCTAGAGACGCGACAGGGCCGGGCACCGGGGAGCTGTTTTTT. V is TRBV20-1 and J is TRBJ2-2, with 7 bases matching TRBD1. After removal of 0 bases from V and 4 bases from J, the junction contained 8 bases not matched to a gene. The CDR3 is 16 amino acids. Germline CDR1 is DFQATT and CDR2 is SNEGSKA (reference sequence).

The chain couples TRBV12-3 or TRBV12-4 to TRBJ1-6, with 8 bases matching TRBD1. V trimming: 5 bases; J trimming: 10 bases; junction bases outside the gene matches: 7. The CDR3 runs to 14 residues. The CDR3 spells CASSPQGVSSPLHF. CDR3 nucleotides: TGTGCCAGCAGTCCACAGGGGGTCAGCTCACCCCTCCACTTT.

This clonotype was seen only a few times. The chain recombines TRBV20-1 with TRBJ2-3; no definite D call. The CDR3 contains 13 residues. Germline V gene sequence: CDR1 DFQATT, CDR2 SNEGSKA (reference sequence). Trimming removed 3 bases from V and 6 bases from J, with 13 bases in between. CDR3 sequence (DNA): TGCAGTGCTAGCGGTAGTGGGATTGATACGCAGTATTTT. Amino acid sequence: CSASGSGIDTQYF.

J is TRBJ2-1 and V is TRBV6-1, with D perhaps matching TRBD1 (6 bases). Germline V lookup: CDR1 MNHNS, CDR2 SASEGT. With 5 bases removed from V and 4 bases from J, the gap between germline ends came to 6 bases. CDR3 length equals 12 residues. CDR3 sequence: CASSQGYNEQFF. Here the CDR3 DNA reads TGTGCCAGCAGTCAGGGGTACAATGAGCAGTTCTTC.